Given below is one TCR beta chain in context. The data originate from a study of blood T cells in healthy people across ages. Healthy Caucasians from Russia aged roughly 6 to 95 served as donors. A second PCR of 7 to 11 cycles used a sample-barcoded 5' primer and a J-beta primer mix. Unique molecular identifiers of 12 random nucleotides labeled each cDNA. Via MiXCR, TCRdb re-called the 5' RACE reads, giving one row per CDR3 protein. The table has around 1.1 million distinct CDR3 sequences, about two fifths seen once. This sequence was found in a man younger than 35 in good health. Sequencing was performed on blood.

DNA of the CDR3: TGTGCCAGCTCCAGCTCCAGACAGGCAATCTATGGCTACACCTTC. Translation: CASSSSRQAIYGYTF. The gene calls are TRBV25-1 and TRBJ1-2, with D possibly being TRBD1 (6 bases). This CDR3 spans 15 amino acids. Germline CDR1 is MGHDK and CDR2 is SYGVNS. The V gene lost 8 bases and the J gene lost 4 bases, with 20 bases spanning the gap.